A single sample is the source of the 21 T cell receptor beta chains below, sequenced in a study of Ad26.COV2.S vaccination and SARS-CoV-2 variants. Treatment indicated: some 19 received Ad26.COV2.S at low or high dose, single or two shots; several received placebo; per-sample allocation not given. Sampling took place 63 days after the first vaccine or placebo injection. The assay was immunoSEQ multiplex PCR, and TCRdb's table has in-frame clones only and misses some. The table shows around 450,000 clones, with about 89% occurring only once. Sequencing was performed on peripheral blood, taken in a trial of Ad26.COV2.S vaccine versus placebo. Source of these receptors: a person between 18 and 65 years old who received the Ad26.COV2.S COVID-19 vaccine or a placebo.

The table lists this clone with a count of one. The chain recombines TRBV11-2 with TRBJ1-2; perhaps TRBD1 as D (5 bases). Germline V lookup: CDR1 SGHAT, CDR2 FQNNGV. V lost 5 bases, J lost 6 bases, and 22 bases lay in between. CDR3 length: 16 amino acids. CDR3 sequence (DNA): TGTGCCAGCAGCCCAGCCGGGGCAGGCCGACCCCATGGCTACACCTTC. Residues: CASSPAGAGRPHGYTF.

The chain carries TRBV14 and TRBJ2-1; D possibly uses TRBD1 or TRBD2 (5 bases each). Deletions cut 0 bases from V and 3 bases from J, with 15 bases between. Germline CDR1 and CDR2: SGHDN and FVKESK. The CDR3 covers 17 residues. The chain's CDR3 is CASSQDRGLAGYNEQFF. CDR3 coding DNA: TGTGCCAGCAGCCAAGATCGGGGCCTCGCAGGCTACAATGAGCAGTTCTTC.

This rearrangement joins TRBV2 to TRBJ1-2; D gene unclear. The CDR3 is made up of 13 amino acids. The germline V gene has CDR1 SNHLY and CDR2 FYNNEI. The V gene lost 5 bases and the J gene lost 3 bases, with 10 bases spanning the gap. The CDR3 region is CASSPKPYYGYTF. The DNA of the CDR3 is TGTGCCAGCAGTCCTAAGCCGTACTATGGCTACACCTTC.

This chain uses TRBV7-8 with TRBJ2-5; the D gene is possibly TRBD2 (6 bases). Trimming shortened V by 2 bases and J by 4 bases, and 11 bases separated the two germline ends. Germline V gives CDR1 SGHVS, CDR2 FQNEAQ. CDR3 length: 14 residues. The CDR3 sequence is CASSLRGAGETQYF. CDR3 DNA sequence: TGTGCCAGCAGCTTACGCGGGGCGGGAGAGACCCAGTACTTC.

With regard to this clone: This CDR3 is also generated by other DNA sequences in the sample. The chain couples TRBV6-5 to TRBJ1-6, with D possibly being TRBD1 (5 bases). The germline gives CDR1 MNHEY, CDR2 SVGAGI. V was trimmed by 0 bases and J by 6 bases, leaving 12 bases between them. The CDR3 is 16 amino acids. As DNA, the CDR3 is TGTGCCAGCAGTTACTCGAGTAGGGGTGGTAATTCACCCCTCCACTTT. Encoded protein: CASSYSSRGGNSPLHF.

The rearrangement joins TRBV28 to TRBJ2-7; 7 bases are a match to TRBD1. V shed 0 bases and J 9 bases; nucleotides not matched to a gene: 14. Germline values: CDR1 MDHEN, CDR2 SYDVKM. CDR3 length equals 16 residues. CDR3 loop: CASSLWGTAAYLGQYF. The CDR3 coding sequence is TGTGCCAGCAGTTTATGGGGGACAGCCGCATACCTAGGGCAGTACTTC.

V and J are TRBV5-1 and TRBJ2-2, with TRBD2 as a possible D gene (6 bases). The V and J ends lost 4 bases and 5 bases respectively, with 18 bases between them. Germline values: CDR1 SGHRS, CDR2 YFSETQ. The CDR3 loop spans 16 amino acids. The CDR3 protein is CASSPGGSPMTGELFF. The CDR3, as DNA: TGCGCCAGCAGCCCCGGGGGATCGCCCATGACCGGGGAGCTGTTTTTT.

This sequence joins TRBV28 and TRBJ2-2; 7 nucleotides line up with TRBD1. Trimming removed 5 bases from V and 4 bases from J; junction bases left unmatched: 1. The length of the CDR3 is 13 residues. CDR1 MDHEN and CDR2 SYDVKM come from the germline V gene. The CDR3: CASSTGATGELFF. CDR3 DNA: TGTGCCAGCAGTACAGGGGCCACCGGGGAGCTGTTTTTT.

The J gene is TRBJ2-5, the V gene TRBV19; D unclear. Trimming took off 2 bases at V and 4 bases at J, with 14 bases between the two ends. Germline lookup yields CDR1 LNHDA and CDR2 SQIVND (reference sequence). This CDR3 contains 15 residues. The CDR3 spells CASSIRMGRVETQYF. In nucleotides, the CDR3 is TGTGCCAGTAGTATAAGGATGGGAAGGGTAGAGACCCAGTACTTC.

CDR3 amino acids: CAEEAGGPNNEQFF. The CDR3 bases are TGTGCCGAAGAGGCGGGAGGGCCCAACAATGAGCAGTTCTTC. The chain combines TRBV7-9 with TRBJ2-1; 9 bases map to TRBD2. CDR3 length: 14 residues. Germline lookup yields CDR1 SEHNR and CDR2 FQNEAQ (reference sequence). Trimming took 11 bases from V and 5 from J; bases not matched to a gene: 10.

This chain links TRBV5-8 with TRBJ1-6; D perhaps matches TRBD1 (5 bases). Germline lookup yields CDR1 SGHTS and CDR2 YDEGEE. The CDR3 extends over 16 amino acids. The V end lost 5 bases, the J end lost 7 bases, and 19 bases lay between the germline ends. CDR3 nucleotide sequence: TGTGCCAGCAGATTGTGGGGGGATGAGAGAAATTCACCCCTCCACTTT. Translating it yields CASRLWGDERNSPLHF. Full variable domain (outside the CDR3, taken from reference TRBV5-8 and TRBJ1-6): EAGVTQSPTHLIKTRGQQATLRCSPISGHTSVYWYQQALGLGLQFLLWYDEGEERNRGNFPPRFSGRQFPNYSSELNVNALELEDSALYLCASRLWGDERNSPLHFGNGTRLTVT.

The rearrangement uses TRBV7-9 and TRBJ1-2; no reliable D call. The length of the CDR3 is 14 residues. With 2 bases removed from V and 8 bases from J, the gap between germline ends came to 15 bases. Germline loops: CDR1 SEHNR, CDR2 FQNEAQ (reference sequence). CDR3 nucleotide sequence: TGTGCCAGCAGCTTAACGTCAGAAACTCGAGGCTACACCTTC. Residues: CASSLTSETRGYTF.

The rearrangement links TRBV3-1 (or the pseudogene TRBV3-2) to TRBJ2-7; 7 nucleotides agree with TRBD1. With 4 bases clipped from V and 4 bases from J, the junction kept 16 bases outside the gene matches. The germline V gene has CDR1 LGHDT and CDR2 YNNKEL (reference sequence). The CDR3 contains 17 residues. The CDR3 protein is CASSLNLRDSRIYEQYF. For the CDR3, the DNA is TGTGCCAGCAGCCTAAACCTACGGGACAGTAGAATTTACGAGCAGTACTTC.

The rearrangement joins TRBV18 to TRBJ1-3; D perhaps matches TRBD1 (5 bases). The CDR3 totals 18 residues. V shed 3 bases and J shed 0 bases, with 18 bases lying between them. From germline, CDR1 is KGHSH and CDR2 LQKENI. The DNA for the CDR3 is TGTGCCAGCTCACCCGGCCCGGGGCGCCCGATCTCTGGAAACACCATATATTTT. This codes for CASSPGPGRPISGNTIYF.

V is TRBV5-5 and J is TRBJ2-7; TRBD2 matches 8 bases. V dropped 2 bases and J dropped 3; count of bases not matched to a gene: 7. CDR1 SGHKS and CDR2 YYEKEE come from the germline V gene (reference sequence). The CDR3 covers 15 residues. This CDR3 is CASSFLTSGYYEQYF. The CDR3 DNA follows: TGTGCCAGCAGCTTTCTCACTAGCGGATACTACGAGCAGTACTTC. The whole variable domain, filled in from reference TRBV5-5 and TRBJ2-7, reads DAGVTQSPTHLIKTRGQQVTLRCSPISGHKSVSWYQQVLGQGPQFIFQYYEKEERGRGNFPDRFSARQFPNYSSELNVNALLLGDSALYLCASSFLTSGYYEQYFGPGTRLTVT.

The V gene is TRBV28, the J gene TRBJ1-5; no firm D call. The germline V and J ends were trimmed by 3 bases and 9 bases, with 18 bases remaining between them. The CDR3 covers 15 residues. Germline V gene data show CDR1 as MDHEN and CDR2 as SYDVKM. CDR3 coding DNA: TGTGCCAGCAGTTTCGGTACAGCCCTCTCTGGGCCCCAGCATTTT. Translating gives CASSFGTALSGPQHF. Filled out from reference TRBV28 and TRBJ1-5, the complete variable domain reads DVKVTQSSRYLVKRTGEKVFLECVQDMDHENMFWYRQDPGLGLRLIYFSYDVKMKEKGDIPEGYSVSREKKERFSLILESASTNQTSMYLCASSFGTALSGPQHFGDGTRLSIL.

The V gene is TRBV3-1 (or the pseudogene TRBV3-2), the J gene TRBJ1-1; D may be TRBD1 (5 bases). There are 15 residues in the CDR3. Trimming cost V 1 base and J 0 bases, with 9 bases left between them. Germline-derived CDR1 and CDR2 are LGHDT and YNNKEL (reference sequence). The CDR3 DNA reads as TGTGCCAGCAGCCAAGTTCCAGGGATGAACACTGAAGCTTTCTTT. It encodes CASSQVPGMNTEAFF.

This chain connects TRBV5-1 to TRBJ2-1; 9 nucleotides line up with TRBD2. V trimming: 3 bases; J trimming: 0 bases; junction bases outside the gene matches: 7. The CDR3 length is 17 residues. Germline CDR1 is SGHRS and CDR2 is YFSETQ. The CDR3 protein is CASSSGAGGSSYNEQFF. The CDR3, as DNA: TGCGCCAGCAGCTCAGGAGCGGGAGGTAGCTCCTACAATGAGCAGTTCTTC.

The chain recombines TRBV9 with TRBJ2-7; D uncertain. Germline CDR1 and CDR2: SGDLS and YYNGEE. The V gene lost 4 bases and the J gene lost 2 bases, with 13 bases spanning the gap. This CDR3 comprises 14 residues. CDR3 DNA: TGTGCCAGCAGCCCCTCGGGCGCTACCTACGAGCAGTACTTC. This encodes CASSPSGATYEQYF. Using reference TRBV9 and TRBJ2-7 for the parts outside the CDR3, the full variable domain is DSGVTQTPKHLITATGQRVTLRCSPRSGDLSVYWYQQSLDQGLQFLIQYYNGEERAKGNILERFSAQQFPDLHSELNLSSLELGDSALYFCASSPSGATYEQYFGPGTRLTVT.

V gene TRBV12-5 combines with J gene TRBJ1-2; D remains unclear. CDR1 is LGHNT and CDR2 is FRNRAP in the germline V gene. V was pared by 3 bases and J by 13 bases, with 6 bases between. The length of the CDR3 is 9 residues. The CDR3 protein is CASGFPPTF. The CDR3 coding sequence is TGTGCTAGTGGTTTTCCCCCCACCTTC.

The chain combines TRBV6-6 with TRBJ2-2, with 8 bases that match TRBD2. Trimming cost V 10 bases and J 6 bases; bases outside gene matches: 7. Looked up from germline, CDR1 is MNHNY and CDR2 is SVGAGI (reference sequence). The length of the CDR3 is 13 residues. The CDR3 coding sequence is TGTGCCACGTTAGCGGGGTTCCCCGGGGAGCTGTTTTTT. It encodes CATLAGFPGELFF.